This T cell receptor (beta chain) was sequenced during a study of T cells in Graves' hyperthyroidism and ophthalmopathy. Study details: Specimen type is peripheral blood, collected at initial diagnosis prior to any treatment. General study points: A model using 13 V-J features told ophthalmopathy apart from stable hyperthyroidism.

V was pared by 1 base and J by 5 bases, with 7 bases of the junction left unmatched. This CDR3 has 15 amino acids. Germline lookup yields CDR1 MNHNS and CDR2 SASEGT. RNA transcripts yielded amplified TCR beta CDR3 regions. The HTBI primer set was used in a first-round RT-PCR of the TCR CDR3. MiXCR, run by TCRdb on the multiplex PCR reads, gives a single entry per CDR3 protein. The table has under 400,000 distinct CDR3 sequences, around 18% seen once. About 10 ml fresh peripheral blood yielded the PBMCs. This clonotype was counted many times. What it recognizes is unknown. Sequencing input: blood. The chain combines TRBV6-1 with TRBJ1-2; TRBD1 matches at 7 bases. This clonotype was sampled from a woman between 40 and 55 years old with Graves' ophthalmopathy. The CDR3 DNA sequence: TGTGCCAGCAGTGAAGAGGAGACCAGGGGGTATGGCTACACCTTC. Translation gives CASSEEETRGYGYTF.